The 30 T cell receptor beta chains given below trace back to one sample, sequenced in a study of CD8+CD57+ T cells in acquired aplastic anemia. Genomic DNA was employed as the template in profiling TCR beta VDJ and CDR3. TCRdb redid the calling of the reads with MiXCR, one entry per CDR3 protein. The sample lists about 470,000 distinct CDR3 sequences, around 30% occurring once. By flow cytometry, patients selected for sequencing had shown an expansion of CD8+CD57+ cells. Sequencing was done on a sample of sorted CD4+, CD8+, or CD8+CD57+ T cells (not recorded which) from PBMCs. The receptor set was obtained from a human donor with aplastic anemia.

Details on this clonotype: It may be a read error: a sequence one base away is much more abundant. This sequence joins TRBV10-3 and TRBJ1-3; D remains unclear. Trimming pared 2 bases from V and 0 bases from J, leaving 5 bases between. The CDR3 is 14 residues long. Germline V gives CDR1 ENHRY, CDR2 SYGVKD. This chain's CDR3 is CAISEDVSGNTIYF. In DNA, the CDR3 is TGTGCCATCAGTGAGGACGTCTCTGGAAACACCATATATTTT.

The chain uses TRBV30 and TRBJ1-3; no clear D. The CDR3 loop spans 14 amino acids. V was shortened by 2 bases and J by 4 bases, with 12 bases between the two germline ends. CDR1 is GTSNPN, CDR2 SVGIG, per germline (reference sequence). The CDR3 sequence is CAWSPGVRGNTIYF. CDR3 sequence (DNA): TGTGCCTGGAGTCCCGGGGTTCGAGGAAACACCATATATTTT.

This clonotype has just a few counts. V gene TRBV5-8 combines with J gene TRBJ1-2; D unresolved. Trimming cost V 5 bases and J 2 bases, with 16 bases left between them. The CDR3 loop spans 15 amino acids. Germline CDR1 is SGHTS and CDR2 is YDEGEE. In nucleotides, the CDR3 is TGTGCCAGCAGGCTCGCTGGAGGCCTGAACTATGGCTACACCTTC. Protein product: CASRLAGGLNYGYTF.

This clonotype was detected many times. The chain's CDR3 is CASSVDRGSEQFF. DNA for the CDR3: TGTGCCAGTAGTGTCGACAGGGGTAGTGAGCAGTTCTTC. V is TRBV19 and J is TRBJ2-1, with TRBD1 matching 8 bases. Unmatched junction bases numbered 6, after V lost 5 bases and J lost 9 bases. Germline assignment: CDR1 LNHDA and CDR2 SQIVND (reference sequence). The length of the CDR3 is 13 residues.

This clonotype was seen ten or more times. This sequence joins TRBV24-1 and TRBJ2-3; unclear D gene. The CDR3 covers 11 residues. Trimming shortened V by 5 bases and J by 4 bases, and 3 bases separated the two germline ends. The germline gives CDR1 KGHDR, CDR2 SFDVKD. This chain's CDR3 is CATSVSDTQYF. CDR3 nucleotides: TGTGCCACCAGTGTTTCAGATACGCAGTATTTT.

The rearrangement joins TRBV2 to TRBJ2-1; 11 bases line up with TRBD2. The CDR3 contains 16 residues. V lost 3 bases, J lost 8 bases, and 9 bases stayed unmatched. Looked up from germline, CDR1 is SNHLY and CDR2 is FYNNEI. CDR3: CASSETASGRYYEQFF. For the CDR3, the DNA is TGTGCCAGCAGTGAGACCGCTAGCGGGAGGTACTATGAGCAGTTCTTC.

This clonotype was recorded at least ten times. The genes are TRBV15 and TRBJ1-3; D uncertain. This CDR3 region has 17 residues. CDR1 and CDR2 from the germline V gene are LNHNV and YYDKDF (reference sequence). V lost 0 bases and J lost 0, with 12 bases in between. CDR3 in amino acids: CATSRDSLGFSGNTIYF. CDR3 DNA sequence: TGTGCCACCAGCAGAGATAGCCTGGGGTTCTCTGGAAACACCATATATTTT.

This clonotype came up many times. This chain uses TRBV2 with TRBJ2-1; tentative D call: TRBD2 (5 bases). Looked up from germline, CDR1 is SNHLY and CDR2 is FYNNEI. There are 15 residues in the CDR3. Trimming removed 8 bases from V and 3 bases from J, with 17 bases in between. For the CDR3, the DNA is TGTGCCAGCGGCGTGGAGGCGGCGGACTACAATGAGCAGTTCTTC. Amino acid sequence: CASGVEAADYNEQFF.

The rearrangement joins TRBV5-4 to TRBJ2-1; no firm D call. The V and J ends lost 0 bases and 2 bases respectively, with 9 bases between them. Germline CDR1 is SGHNT and CDR2 is YYREEE (reference sequence). The CDR3 contains 15 residues. CDR3 DNA sequence: TGTGCCAGCAGCTTGGGGTCAGCCACCTACAATGAGCAGTTCTTC. Translation gives CASSLGSATYNEQFF.

A note on this clonotype: A much larger clonotype is one base distant, so this may be a read error. The J gene is TRBJ1-1, the V gene TRBV19; D possibly corresponds to TRBD1 (5 bases). The CDR3 totals 15 residues. V was cut by 3 bases and J by 1 base, with 12 bases left in between. Germline CDR1 and CDR2: LNHDA and SQIVND (reference sequence). The CDR3 reads CASSIFGQPNTEAFF. The CDR3 DNA reads as TGTGCCAGTAGTATTTTTGGACAACCGAACACTGAAGCTTTCTTT.

V gene TRBV19 combines with J gene TRBJ1-1; D is unclear. Trimming removed 6 bases from V and 4 bases from J, with 12 bases in between. CDR1 LNHDA and CDR2 SQIVND come from the germline V gene (reference sequence). This CDR3 is 13 amino acids long. CDR3 region: CASRPSGATEAFF. As DNA, the CDR3 is TGTGCCAGTAGGCCGTCGGGAGCCACTGAAGCTTTCTTT.

The gene calls are TRBV6-5 and TRBJ1-2, with 9 bases lining up with TRBD1. This CDR3 comprises 15 residues. Germline V gene data show CDR1 as MNHEY and CDR2 as SVGAGI. V lost 0 bases to trimming and J lost 7 bases; unmatched junction nucleotides: 6. CDR3 DNA sequence: TGTGCCAGCAGTTACTCTCCACAGGGGGCCGGTGGCTACACCTTC. Amino acid sequence: CASSYSPQGAGGYTF.

The V call is TRBV15, the J call TRBJ1-2; TRBD1 agrees at 7 bases. Unmatched junction bases numbered 18, after V lost 0 bases and J lost 8 bases. Germline CDR1 reads LNHNV; CDR2 reads YYDKDF (reference sequence). CDR3 size: 18 residues. The CDR3 loop reads CATSRDSTGTASFKGYTF. For the CDR3, the DNA is TGTGCCACCAGCAGAGATTCGACCGGGACAGCGAGTTTTAAGGGCTACACCTTC.

As concerns this clonotype: One base away lies a much larger clone, so this may be a sequencing read error. The chain couples TRBV29-1 to TRBJ2-5; no firm D call. The CDR3 contains 13 residues. V gave up 3 bases and J gave up 2 bases, with 10 bases separating them. Per the germline V gene, CDR1 is SQVTM and CDR2 is ANQGSEA. CDR3 sequence: CSVEVRKQETQYF. For the CDR3, the DNA is TGCAGCGTTGAGGTCAGGAAACAAGAGACCCAGTACTTC.

This clonotype was counted only a few times. V usage is TRBV5-6 and J usage is TRBJ2-3; 8 bases are shared with TRBD2. CDR1 and CDR2 (germline): SGHDT, YYEEEE. V shed 4 bases and J 1 base; nucleotides not matched to a gene: 8. This CDR3 spans 16 amino acids. The CDR3 bases are TGTGCCAGCAGCCTGCCCGGACTAGCCCGCACAGATACGCAGTATTTT. Amino acids: CASSLPGLARTDTQYF.

This clonotype was picked up many times. The rearrangement uses TRBV19 and TRBJ1-3; D is unresolved. The CDR3 is 13 amino acids. V lost 8 bases, J lost 3 bases, and 11 bases lay in between. Germline V gives CDR1 LNHDA, CDR2 SQIVND (reference sequence). The CDR3 DNA sequence: TGTGCCAGTTCGGAGACTATTGGAAACACCATATATTTT. It encodes CASSETIGNTIYF.

Ten or more counts support this clonotype. The chain is built from TRBV9 and TRBJ2-2; TRBD1 aligns across 7 bases. Trimming removed 2 bases from V and 6 bases from J; junction bases left unmatched: 10. The CDR3 has 16 amino acids. Germline CDR1 is SGDLS and CDR2 is YYNGEE. The CDR3 spells CASSVGDRNIAGELFF. The CDR3 DNA follows: TGTGCCAGCAGCGTGGGGGACAGAAATATCGCCGGGGAGCTGTTTTTT.

This clonotype was detected ten times or more. V usage is TRBV2 and J usage is TRBJ1-1; 8 bases are a match to TRBD1. The V gene's germline CDR1 is SNHLY and CDR2 FYNNEI. Losses at the gene ends were 7 bases for V and 6 bases for J; bases not matched to a gene: 4. The CDR3 has 12 residues. The CDR3 DNA sequence: TGTGCCAGCACGGGCAGGGGGCCTGAAGCTTTCTTT. Its translation: CASTGRGPEAFF.

This clonotype appeared many times. This CDR3 is CASTRTTPYEQYF. For the CDR3, the DNA is TGTGCCAGCACTCGGACTACACCCTACGAGCAGTACTTC. The chain combines TRBV2 with TRBJ2-7, with D possibly matching TRBD2 (6 bases). The CDR3 loop spans 13 amino acids. Trimming cost V 7 bases and J 2 bases, with 12 bases left between them. Germline-derived CDR1 and CDR2 are SNHLY and FYNNEI.

The chain employs TRBV9 and TRBJ1-1; tentative D call: TRBD1 (6 bases). Trimming shortened V by 4 bases and J by 3 bases, and 19 bases separated the two germline ends. Germline CDR1 and CDR2: SGDLS and YYNGEE. The CDR3 has 16 amino acids. The CDR3 is CASSPQVGAGDTEAFF. The CDR3, as DNA: TGTGCCAGCAGCCCTCAAGTGGGGGCAGGGGACACTGAAGCTTTCTTT.

This clonotype was detected a few times. The rearrangement joins TRBV20-1 to TRBJ2-2; 7 bases fit TRBD1. With V trimmed by 6 bases and J by 3 bases, 7 bases remained unmatched. This CDR3 is 14 amino acids long. Germline CDR1 is DFQATT and CDR2 is SNEGSKA (reference sequence). The CDR3 region is CSAADRAHTGELFF. For the CDR3, the DNA is TGCAGTGCAGCCGACAGGGCACACACCGGGGAGCTGTTTTTT.

This clonotype was seen repeatedly, ten times or more. V usage is TRBV10-3 and J usage is TRBJ1-5; D remains ambiguous. V lost 10 bases and J 5 bases, leaving 30 bases between the germline ends. Germline-derived CDR1 and CDR2 are ENHRY and SYGVKD. CDR3 length: 18 amino acids. The CDR3 spells CATSRASGPGKGYQPQHF. DNA of the CDR3: TGTGCCACCAGCCGGGCATCAGGACCGGGTAAGGGCTATCAGCCCCAGCATTTT.

In this sample, this clonotype turned up a few times. The rearrangement links TRBV4-3 to TRBJ2-1, with D maybe TRBD2 (6 bases). V was clipped by 1 base and J by 8 bases, with 18 bases between them. The CDR3 contains 16 residues. CDR1 is LGHNA and CDR2 is YSLEER in the germline V gene. CDR3 region: CASSQAPGTHPDEQFF. CDR3 bases: TGCGCCAGCAGCCAAGCGCCCGGGACTCATCCAGATGAGCAGTTCTTC.

This clonotype was seen at least ten times. The chain joins TRBV20-1 to TRBJ1-2; D unclear. CDR1 and CDR2 (germline): DFQATT, SNEGSKA (reference sequence). The length of the CDR3 is 14 residues. V gave up 3 bases and J gave up 6 bases, with 17 bases separating them. In DNA, the CDR3 is TGCAGTGCTAGTTCCTGGGAACTTGACCATGGCTACACCTTC. Its translation is CSASSWELDHGYTF.

This clonotype was counted a few times. The DNA for the CDR3 is TGTGCCAGCAGTATGGGACTAGCCTCCTACGAGCAGTACTTC. Translated, it gives CASSMGLASYEQYF. J is TRBJ2-7 and V is TRBV12-3 or TRBV12-4, with 9 bases identical to TRBD2. CDR3 length equals 14 residues. The V and J ends lost 5 bases and 0 bases, in that order; junction bases with no gene match: 2.

The chain joins TRBV5-5 to TRBJ1-3; D remains ambiguous. This CDR3 has 15 amino acids. Germline CDR1 is SGHKS and CDR2 is YYEKEE (reference sequence). V lost 1 base, J lost 4 bases, and 12 bases lay in between. The CDR3 here is CASSLRTSKGNTIYF. The CDR3 nucleotides read TGTGCCAGCAGCTTGAGAACGTCCAAAGGAAACACCATATATTTT.

The count of this clonotype is one. This chain uses TRBV30 with TRBJ1-3, with D unresolved. The V gene lost 2 bases and the J gene lost 3 bases, with 17 bases spanning the gap. The CDR3 has 16 amino acids. Germline lookup yields CDR1 GTSNPN and CDR2 SVGIG (reference sequence). In DNA form, the CDR3 reads TGTGCCTGGAGTCCGGCGGGGTTCGTTTATGGAAACACCATATATTTT. It yields the protein CAWSPAGFVYGNTIYF.

This clonotype was detected many times. The CDR3 DNA follows: TGTGCCAGCAGTGAAAGGACATATAGCAATCAGCCCCAGCATTTT. This codes for CASSERTYSNQPQHF. The chain is built from TRBV2 and TRBJ1-5; D is possibly TRBD1 (5 bases). Germline V gives CDR1 SNHLY, CDR2 FYNNEI. This CDR3 contains 15 residues. The V and J ends lost 2 bases and 0 bases respectively, with 8 bases between them. Full variable domain (outside the CDR3, taken from reference TRBV2 and TRBJ1-5): EPEVTQTPSHQVTQMGQEVILRCVPISNHLYFYWYRQILGQKVEFLVSFYNNEISEKSEIFDDQFSVERPDGSNFTLKIRSTKLEDSAMYFCASSERTYSNQPQHFGDGTRLSIL.

This clonotype was picked up many times. This sequence joins TRBV24-1 and TRBJ2-5; D is unresolved. CDR1 KGHDR and CDR2 SFDVKD come from the germline V gene. The CDR3 consists of 12 residues. V lost 6 bases and J lost 7, with 11 bases in between. The chain's CDR3 is CATSPEFGTQYF. CDR3 coding DNA: TGTGCCACCAGTCCGGAATTCGGGACCCAGTACTTC.

The chain joins TRBV5-1 to TRBJ2-1, with TRBD2 identical over 15 bases. CDR1 is SGHRS and CDR2 is YFSETQ in the germline V gene. The CDR3 loop spans 19 amino acids. J was trimmed by 6 bases and V by 3 bases; bases with no gene match: 13. Here the CDR3 reads CASSSGLAGGRLSSNEQFF. DNA of the CDR3: TGCGCCAGCAGCTCCGGACTAGCGGGAGGGCGACTATCGTCCAATGAGCAGTTCTTC.